The source of this T cell receptor (beta chain) is a study of T cells in Graves' hyperthyroidism and ophthalmopathy. RNA transcripts yielded amplified TCR beta CDR3 regions. Using the HTBI primer set, a first-round RT-PCR was run on the TCR CDR3. TCRdb reprocessed the multiplex PCR reads via MiXCR and lists one record per CDR3 protein. The profile shows about 250,000 distinct CDR3 sequences, roughly 22% of them singletons. CDR3 length: 15 residues. Trimming at V came to 0 bases and at J to 2 bases, leaving 1 base not matched to a gene. CDR1 SGHTS and CDR2 YDEGEE come from the germline V gene. This sequence was found in a man aged 30 to 45 with Graves' ophthalmopathy. The J gene is TRBJ2-3, the V gene TRBV5-8, with 9 bases matching TRBD2. The sequencing input was blood. The CDR3 DNA reads as TGTGCCAGCAGCTTGGTAGCGGGAGCCACAGATACGCAGTATTTT. This translates into CASSLVAGATDTQYF.